Described below is a single T cell receptor (beta chain) sequence and its context. TCRdb's table, derived via immunoSEQ multiplex PCR, lists solely in-frame clones and lacks some. Of roughly 100,000 clones listed, approximately 92% were seen once; the top ten hold around 3%. These data are taken from a study of control samples from healthy donors and cancer patients. The germline gives CDR1 LNHDA, CDR2 SQIVND (reference sequence). Deletions cut 2 bases from V and 8 bases from J, with 9 bases between. The CDR3 loop spans 13 amino acids. The sequenced sample consisted of blood. The chain couples TRBV19 to TRBJ1-4; D is possibly TRBD1 (5 bases). The receptor was isolated from a human donor in good health. The donor label of this sample is uncertain. The CDR3 DNA sequence: TGTGCCAGTAGTATATGGGACGGAGAAAAACTGTTTTTT. It specifies CASSIWDGEKLFF. Drawing the rest from reference TRBV19 and TRBJ1-4, the complete variable domain is DGGITQSPKYLFRKEGQNVTLSCEQNLNHDAMYWYRQDPGQGLRLIYYSQIVNDFQKGDIAEGYSVSREKKESFPLTVTSAQKNPTAFYLCASSIWDGEKLFFGSGTQLSVL.